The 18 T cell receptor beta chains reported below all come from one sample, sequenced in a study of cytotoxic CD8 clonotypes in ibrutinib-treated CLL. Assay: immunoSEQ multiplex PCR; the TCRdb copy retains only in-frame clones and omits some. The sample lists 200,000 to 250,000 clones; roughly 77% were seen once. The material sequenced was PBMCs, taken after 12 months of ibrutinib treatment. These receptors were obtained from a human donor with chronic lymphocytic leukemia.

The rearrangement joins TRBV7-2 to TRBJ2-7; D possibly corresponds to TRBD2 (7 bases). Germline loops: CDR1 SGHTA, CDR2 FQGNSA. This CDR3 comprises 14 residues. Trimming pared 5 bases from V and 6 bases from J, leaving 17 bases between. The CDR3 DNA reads TGTGCCAGCAGCCCTGTAGACGGGGGGCGCGAGCAGTACTTC. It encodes CASSPVDGGREQYF.

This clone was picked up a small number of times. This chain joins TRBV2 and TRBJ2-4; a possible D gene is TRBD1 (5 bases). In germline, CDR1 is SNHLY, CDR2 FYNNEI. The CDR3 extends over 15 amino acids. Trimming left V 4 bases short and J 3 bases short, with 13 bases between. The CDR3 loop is CASSVRASGKNIQYF. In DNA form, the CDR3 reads TGTGCCAGCAGTGTCAGGGCTTCAGGCAAAAACATTCAGTACTTC.

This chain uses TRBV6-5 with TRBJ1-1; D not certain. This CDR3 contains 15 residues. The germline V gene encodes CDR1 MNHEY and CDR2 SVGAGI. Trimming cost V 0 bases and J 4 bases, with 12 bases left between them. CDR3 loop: CASSYSIGGFTEAFF. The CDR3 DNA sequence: TGTGCCAGCAGTTACTCTATCGGTGGCTTCACTGAAGCTTTCTTT.

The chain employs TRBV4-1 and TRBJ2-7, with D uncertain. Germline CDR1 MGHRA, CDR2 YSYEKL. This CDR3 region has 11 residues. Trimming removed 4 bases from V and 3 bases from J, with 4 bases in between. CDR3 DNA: TGCGCCAGCAGCCCGCGCTACGAGCAGTACTTC. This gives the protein CASSPRYEQYF.

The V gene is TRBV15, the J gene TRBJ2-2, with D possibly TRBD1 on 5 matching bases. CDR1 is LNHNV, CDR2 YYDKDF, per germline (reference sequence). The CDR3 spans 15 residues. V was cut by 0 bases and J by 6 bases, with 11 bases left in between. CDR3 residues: CATSRDRVYAGELFF. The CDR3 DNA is TGTGCCACCAGCAGAGACAGGGTCTATGCCGGGGAGCTGTTTTTT.

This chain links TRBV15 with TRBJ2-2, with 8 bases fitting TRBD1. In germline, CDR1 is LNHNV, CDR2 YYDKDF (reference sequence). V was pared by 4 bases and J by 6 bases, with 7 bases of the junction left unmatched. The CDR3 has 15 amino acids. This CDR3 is CATSIKDRAAGELFF. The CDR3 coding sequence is TGTGCCACCAGCATTAAGGACAGGGCCGCCGGGGAGCTGTTTTTT.

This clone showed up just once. The CDR3 nucleotides are TGTGCCAGCAGTTTAAGGCCCGAGAGGGACACTGAAGCTTTCTTT. This codes for CASSLRPERDTEAFF. The chain recombines TRBV27 with TRBJ1-1, with D unresolved. The CDR3 spans 15 residues. Germline V gives CDR1 MNHEY, CDR2 SMNVEV (reference sequence). The ends were cut back, 2 bases at V and 3 bases at J, with 13 bases in the middle.

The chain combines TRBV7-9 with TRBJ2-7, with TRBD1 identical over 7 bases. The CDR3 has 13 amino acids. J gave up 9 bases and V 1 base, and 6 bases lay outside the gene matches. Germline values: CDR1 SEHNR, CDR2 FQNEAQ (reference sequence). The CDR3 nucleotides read TGTGCCAGCAGCTTAGTTGAGGGGGCTGGGCAGTACTTC. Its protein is CASSLVEGAGQYF. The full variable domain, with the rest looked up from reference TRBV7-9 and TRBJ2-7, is DTGVSQNPRHKITKRGQNVTFRCDPISEHNRLYWYRQTLGQGPEFLTYFQNEAQLEKSRLLSDRFSAERPKGSFSTLEIQRTEQGDSAMYLCASSLVEGAGQYFGPGTRLTVT.

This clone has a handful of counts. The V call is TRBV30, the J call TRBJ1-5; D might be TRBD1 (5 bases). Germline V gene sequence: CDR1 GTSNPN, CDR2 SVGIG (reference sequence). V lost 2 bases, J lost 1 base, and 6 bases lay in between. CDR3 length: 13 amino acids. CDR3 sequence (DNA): TGTGCCTGGAGTCGGGGGAGCAATCAGCCCCAGCATTTT. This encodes CAWSRGSNQPQHF.

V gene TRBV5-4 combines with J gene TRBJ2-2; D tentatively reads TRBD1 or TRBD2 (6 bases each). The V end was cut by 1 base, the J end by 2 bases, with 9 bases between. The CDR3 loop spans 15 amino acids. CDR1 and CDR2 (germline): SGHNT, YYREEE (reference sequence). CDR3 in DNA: TGTGCCAGCAGCTTGAAGGGGGGAAACACCGGGGAGCTGTTTTTT. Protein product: CASSLKGGNTGELFF. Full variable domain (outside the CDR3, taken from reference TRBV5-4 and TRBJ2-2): ETGVTQSPTHLIKTRGQQVTLRCSSQSGHNTVSWYQQALGQGPQFIFQYYREEENGRGNFPPRFSGLQFPNYSSELNVNALELDDSALYLCASSLKGGNTGELFFGEGSRLTVL.

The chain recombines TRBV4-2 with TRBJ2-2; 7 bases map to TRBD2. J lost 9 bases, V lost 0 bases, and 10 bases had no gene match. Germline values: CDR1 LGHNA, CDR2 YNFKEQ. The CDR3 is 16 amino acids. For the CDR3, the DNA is TGTGCCAGCAGCCAAGATTCCAGCGGGGCCGTACGGGAGCTGTTTTTT. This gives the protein CASSQDSSGAVRELFF.

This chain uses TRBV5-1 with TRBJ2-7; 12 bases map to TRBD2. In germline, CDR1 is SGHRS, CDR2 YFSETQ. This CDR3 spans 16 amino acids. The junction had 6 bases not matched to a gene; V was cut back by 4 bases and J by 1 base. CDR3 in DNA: TGCGCCAGCAGCCCAACTAGCGGGGGGAGGTCCTACGAGCAGTACTTC. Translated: CASSPTSGGRSYEQYF.

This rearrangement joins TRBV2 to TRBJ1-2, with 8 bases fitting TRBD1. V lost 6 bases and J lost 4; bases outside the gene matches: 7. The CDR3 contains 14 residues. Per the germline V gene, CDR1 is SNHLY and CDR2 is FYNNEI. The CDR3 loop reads CASRPDRAIYGYTF. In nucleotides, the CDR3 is TGTGCCAGCAGGCCGGACAGGGCAATCTATGGCTACACCTTC. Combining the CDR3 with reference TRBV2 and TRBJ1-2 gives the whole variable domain EPEVTQTPSHQVTQMGQEVILRCVPISNHLYFYWYRQILGQKVEFLVSFYNNEISEKSEIFDDQFSVERPDGSNFTLKIRSTKLEDSAMYFCASRPDRAIYGYTFGSGTRLTVV.

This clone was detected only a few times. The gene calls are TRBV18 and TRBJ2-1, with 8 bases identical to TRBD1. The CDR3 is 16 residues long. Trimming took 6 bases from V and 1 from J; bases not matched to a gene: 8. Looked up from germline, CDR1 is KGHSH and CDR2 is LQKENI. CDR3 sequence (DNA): TGTGCCAGCTCCCCAGGACAGGGTATATCCTACAATGAGCAGTTCTTC. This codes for CASSPGQGISYNEQFF.

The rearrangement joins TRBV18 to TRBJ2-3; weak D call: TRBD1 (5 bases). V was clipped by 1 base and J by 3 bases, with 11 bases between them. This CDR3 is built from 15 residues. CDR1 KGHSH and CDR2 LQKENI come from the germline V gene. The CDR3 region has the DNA TGTGCCAGCTCACCACTGGGGCCTAGGACAGATACGCAGTATTTT. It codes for CASSPLGPRTDTQYF. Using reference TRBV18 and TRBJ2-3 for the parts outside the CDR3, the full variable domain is NAGVMQNPRHLVRRRGQEARLRCSPMKGHSHVYWYRQLPEEGLKFMVYLQKENIIDESGMPKERFSAEFPKEGPSILRIQQVVRGDSAAYFCASSPLGPRTDTQYFGPGTRLTVL.

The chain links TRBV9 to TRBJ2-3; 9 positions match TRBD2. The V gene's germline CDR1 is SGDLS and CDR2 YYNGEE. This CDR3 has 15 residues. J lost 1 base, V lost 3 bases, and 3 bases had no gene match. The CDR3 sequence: CASSAPSGGTDTQYF. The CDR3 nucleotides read TGTGCCAGCAGCGCCCCTAGCGGGGGCACAGATACGCAGTATTTT.

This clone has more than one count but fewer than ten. The CDR3, as DNA: TGTGCCAGCAGTCTACAGGGGGGGGAGACCCAGTACTTC. It is translated as CASSLQGGETQYF. The chain links TRBV25-1 to TRBJ2-5, with D perhaps TRBD1 (8 bases). CDR1 is MGHDK and CDR2 is SYGVNS in the germline V gene. Trimming pared 5 bases from V and 5 bases from J, leaving 12 bases between. The CDR3 has 13 residues.

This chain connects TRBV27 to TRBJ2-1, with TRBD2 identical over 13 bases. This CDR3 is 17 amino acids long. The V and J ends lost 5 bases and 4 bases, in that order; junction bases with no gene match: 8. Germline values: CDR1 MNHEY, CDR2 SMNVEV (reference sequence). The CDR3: CASSRTSGRARYNEQFF. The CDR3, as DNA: TGTGCCAGCAGTAGAACTAGCGGGAGGGCCAGATACAATGAGCAGTTCTTC.